Listed below are T cell receptor beta chains from one sample, sequenced in a study of blood T cell repertoires in COVID-19. TCRdb's copy holds only in-frame clones and misses some; the assay was immunoSEQ multiplex PCR. The sample consists of around 150,000 clones, 80% to 85% of them appearing once. Sequences were obtained from peripheral blood. These receptor sequences come from a man aged 25 to 40 with COVID-19, enrolled during active disease. The CDR3 runs from the conserved cysteine through the conserved F or W. D genes are given only for firm matches. Some rows mark clone size as missing; the rest say once, few, many or name a class of expanded clone.

j_gene: TRBJ2-2
v_gene: TRBV2
d_gene: -
abundance: -
CDR3nt: TGTGCCAGCAGACCCCAGGCGTTTACCGGGGAGCTGTTTTTT
CDR3aa: CASRPQAFTGELFF

j_gene: TRBJ2-5
v_gene: TRBV6-2/TRBV6-3
d_gene: TRBD2
abundance: once
CDR3nt: TGTGCCAGCAGTTATCCCGCTAGCGGGAAGGAATATGGCCAAGAGACCCAGTACTTC
CDR3aa: CASSYPASGKEYGQETQYF

j_gene: TRBJ1-2
v_gene: TRBV2
d_gene: -
abundance: -
CDR3nt: TGTGCCTCCCGGGGAGGGGAAATTGATGGCTACACCTTC
CDR3aa: CASRGGEIDGYTF

j_gene: TRBJ1-2
v_gene: TRBV5-6
d_gene: -
abundance: -
CDR3nt: TGTGCCAGCAGCTTGTCGCATAGGGGTGGCTACACCTTC
CDR3aa: CASSLSHRGGYTF

j_gene: TRBJ2-7
v_gene: TRBV3-1/TRBV3-2
d_gene: -
abundance: -
CDR3nt: TGTGCCAGCAGCCCGCACAATCGGGGGGAGCAGTACTTC
CDR3aa: CASSPHNRGEQYF

j_gene: TRBJ2-1
v_gene: TRBV9
d_gene: TRBD2
abundance: -
CDR3nt: TGTGCCAGCAGCGAGGGACTAGCGGGAGGGCCCAATGAGCAGTTCTTC
CDR3aa: CASSEGLAGGPNEQFF

j_gene: TRBJ2-2
v_gene: TRBV5-5
d_gene: -
abundance: once
CDR3nt: TGTGCCAGCAGCTTGCGCAGTTACGCGACACACACCGGGGAGCTGTTTTTT
CDR3aa: CASSLRSYATHTGELFF

j_gene: TRBJ2-7
v_gene: TRBV19
d_gene: TRBD1
abundance: -
CDR3nt: TGTGCCAGTAGTATAACGGGCAGGGGGCGCGAGCAGTACTTC
CDR3aa: CASSITGRGREQYF

j_gene: TRBJ1-1
v_gene: TRBV6-5
d_gene: TRBD1
abundance: -
CDR3nt: TGTGCCAGTGAGACAGGGCTAGGGAACACTGAAGCTTTCTTT
CDR3aa: CASETGLGNTEAFF

j_gene: TRBJ1-2
v_gene: TRBV28
d_gene: TRBD1
abundance: once
CDR3nt: TGTGCCAGCAGTCAGGGGACAGGGAATGGCTACACCTTC
CDR3aa: CASSQGTGNGYTF

j_gene: TRBJ2-1
v_gene: TRBV7-2
d_gene: TRBD1
abundance: once
CDR3nt: TGTGCCAGCAGCTGGGGACAGGGAGAGTACAATGAGCAGTTCTTC
CDR3aa: CASSWGQGEYNEQFF

j_gene: TRBJ2-5
v_gene: TRBV27
d_gene: -
abundance: few
CDR3nt: TGTGCCAGCAGTTTGGCCGGGAACCCAGAGACCCAGTACTTC
CDR3aa: CASSLAGNPETQYF

j_gene: TRBJ1-4
v_gene: TRBV7-2
d_gene: -
abundance: -
CDR3nt: TGTGCCAGCAGCTCCGGGTCCGCCGGCACTAATGAAAAACTGTTTTTT
CDR3aa: CASSSGSAGTNEKLFF

j_gene: TRBJ1-2
v_gene: TRBV28
d_gene: TRBD1
abundance: -
CDR3nt: TGTGCCAGCGGACCGGGGACAGTACACGGCTACACCTTC
CDR3aa: CASGPGTVHGYTF

j_gene: TRBJ2-2
v_gene: TRBV29-1
d_gene: TRBD2
abundance: -
CDR3nt: TGCAGCGCCAGACTAGCAGACACCGGGGAGCTGTTTTTT
CDR3aa: CSARLADTGELFF

j_gene: TRBJ2-7
v_gene: TRBV25-1
d_gene: -
abundance: -
CDR3nt: TGTGCCAGCAGTAAGACCGGGACTGGGGCCTACGAGCAGTACTTC
CDR3aa: CASSKTGTGAYEQYF

j_gene: TRBJ2-7
v_gene: TRBV4-2
d_gene: TRBD2
abundance: -
CDR3nt: TGTGCCAGCAGCCAAGATAGGACTAGCGGGAGTTTTGGCGAGCAGTACTTC
CDR3aa: CASSQDRTSGSFGEQYF

j_gene: TRBJ1-3
v_gene: TRBV11-2
d_gene: -
abundance: -
CDR3nt: TGTGCCAGCAGCTTTTCTGAGAGAAACACCATATATTTT
CDR3aa: CASSFSERNTIYF

j_gene: TRBJ1-2
v_gene: TRBV5-1
d_gene: -
abundance: once
CDR3nt: TGCGCCAGCAGCTTGGCCGGGGATGGCTACACCTTC
CDR3aa: CASSLAGDGYTF

j_gene: TRBJ2-6
v_gene: TRBV28
d_gene: TRBD1
abundance: -
CDR3nt: TGTGCCAGCAGGGACCGACAGGGGATTGGGGCCAACGTCCTGACTTTC
CDR3aa: CASRDRQGIGANVLTF

j_gene: TRBJ2-3
v_gene: TRBV30
d_gene: -
abundance: once
CDR3nt: TGTGCCCGATCCACAGGCACAGATACGCAGTATTTT
CDR3aa: CARSTGTDTQYF

j_gene: TRBJ2-3
v_gene: TRBV5-4
d_gene: -
abundance: -
CDR3nt: TGTGCCAGCAGCTCTAGCGTGACTAGCACAGATACGCAGTATTTT
CDR3aa: CASSSSVTSTDTQYF

j_gene: TRBJ2-7
v_gene: TRBV28
d_gene: -
abundance: -
CDR3nt: TGTGCCAGCCGGAGTGTGACCCAAAGGGGGGAGCAGTACTTC
CDR3aa: CASRSVTQRGEQYF

j_gene: TRBJ2-1
v_gene: TRBV7-2
d_gene: -
abundance: -
CDR3nt: TGTGCCAGCAGCTGGGGGCTAGCTGAGTACAATGAGCAGTTCTTC
CDR3aa: CASSWGLAEYNEQFF

j_gene: TRBJ1-5
v_gene: TRBV27
d_gene: -
abundance: -
CDR3nt: TGTGCCAGCAGTTCCGGGTTTTCCAATCAGCCCCAGCATTTT
CDR3aa: CASSSGFSNQPQHF

j_gene: TRBJ2-7
v_gene: TRBV11-3
d_gene: TRBD2
abundance: -
CDR3nt: TGTGCCAGCAGCCTCGACGGGACTAGCGGGATCCACGAGCAGTACTTC
CDR3aa: CASSLDGTSGIHEQYF

j_gene: TRBJ2-3
v_gene: TRBV29-1
d_gene: -
abundance: -
CDR3nt: TGCAGCGTTGAGGCCCCCCGGGACAATCTCGATACGCAGTATTTT
CDR3aa: CSVEAPRDNLDTQYF

j_gene: TRBJ2-5
v_gene: TRBV5-6
d_gene: TRBD2
abundance: -
CDR3nt: TGTGCCAGCAGCCCGTTACTTCGCGGGAGCGGTGAGACCCAGTACTTC
CDR3aa: CASSPLLRGSGETQYF

j_gene: TRBJ1-5
v_gene: TRBV4-1
d_gene: TRBD1
abundance: once
CDR3nt: TGCGCCAGCACCAGGGGGCTAGGTCAGCCCCAGCATTTT
CDR3aa: CASTRGLGQPQHF

j_gene: TRBJ2-5
v_gene: TRBV6-4
d_gene: -
abundance: -
CDR3nt: TGTGCCAGCAGTGGGAACAGGGTCCGGGAGACCCAGTACTTC
CDR3aa: CASSGNRVRETQYF

j_gene: TRBJ1-6
v_gene: TRBV7-9
d_gene: TRBD1
abundance: -
CDR3nt: TGTGCCAGCAGCTTACCCCAGGGGGGTAATTCACCCCTCCACTTT
CDR3aa: CASSLPQGGNSPLHF

j_gene: TRBJ2-1
v_gene: TRBV4-2
d_gene: TRBD2
abundance: -
CDR3nt: TGTGCCAGCAGCCAAGATCAGCGGGGCCCCTACAATGAGCAGTTCTTC
CDR3aa: CASSQDQRGPYNEQFF

j_gene: TRBJ1-2
v_gene: TRBV23-1
d_gene: -
abundance: once
CDR3nt: TGCGCCAGCAGTCAATCGCCACAGTTCTATGGCTACACCTTC
CDR3aa: CASSQSPQFYGYTF

j_gene: TRBJ2-7
v_gene: TRBV9
d_gene: TRBD2
abundance: -
CDR3nt: TGTGCCAGCTCGACGGGATCGGGAGGCTTCTACGAGCAGTACTTC
CDR3aa: CASSTGSGGFYEQYF

j_gene: TRBJ2-3
v_gene: TRBV11-1
d_gene: -
abundance: once
CDR3nt: TGTGCCAGCAGCTTAGAACGGGAAGATACGCAGTATTTT
CDR3aa: CASSLEREDTQYF

j_gene: TRBJ2-7
v_gene: TRBV20-1
d_gene: TRBD1
abundance: -
CDR3nt: TGCAGTGCTAGTGGGACAGGGGCCCCGGGGAACGAGCAGTACTTC
CDR3aa: CSASGTGAPGNEQYF

j_gene: TRBJ2-7
v_gene: TRBV23-1
d_gene: -
abundance: -
CDR3nt: TGCGCCAGCAGTCAATCGTGGCAGGGGAATTACGAGCAGTACTTC
CDR3aa: CASSQSWQGNYEQYF

j_gene: TRBJ2-1
v_gene: TRBV9
d_gene: TRBD1
abundance: -
CDR3nt: TGTGCCAGCAGCGTTAGACACGGGACAGGGACGAATGAGCAGTTCTTC
CDR3aa: CASSVRHGTGTNEQFF

j_gene: TRBJ1-5
v_gene: TRBV4-2
d_gene: -
abundance: few
CDR3nt: TGTGCCAGCAGCCAAGATCCGGGGTCGGAGCAGCCCCAGCATTTT
CDR3aa: CASSQDPGSEQPQHF

j_gene: TRBJ1-6
v_gene: TRBV30
d_gene: TRBD1
abundance: -
CDR3nt: TGTGCCTGGGCCGAGACAGGGGGGTCACCCCTCCACTTT
CDR3aa: CAWAETGGSPLHF

j_gene: TRBJ2-1
v_gene: TRBV28
d_gene: -
abundance: -
CDR3nt: TGTGCCAGCAGTTTAGGGGGACTCAGCTACAATGAGCAGTTCTTC
CDR3aa: CASSLGGLSYNEQFF

j_gene: TRBJ2-7
v_gene: TRBV28
d_gene: TRBD1
abundance: -
CDR3nt: TGTGCCAGCAGTCCGACAGGGGGCCCCTACGAGCAGTACTTC
CDR3aa: CASSPTGGPYEQYF